Each of the 20 T cell receptor beta chains below was sequenced from the same sample in a study of regulatory T cells in long-lasting Graves disease (dated by TCRdb to the early 2020s). The time point label on this specimen signifies: newly diagnosed GD, antithyroid drugs for less than 3 months. RNA was extracted from PBMCs in TRIzol for both TCR sequencing and RNA sequencing. The library was made by multiplex PCR. These reads were obtained on an Illumina HiSeq 4000. TCR beta libraries were built with iRepertoire HTBI primers and Arm-PCR amplification of CDR3 regions. The raw public data were reprocessed by TCRdb itself: fastp quality trimming at Q25, MiXCR clonotype calling, in-frame beta chains only. Rows are unified per CDR3 protein, each entry keeping the most common DNA and genes. For this sample there are about 420,000 distinct CDR3 sequences; roughly 15% appear just once. The top ten constitute 20% to 25% of the sample.

The sample was also reused in another study, on T cells in Graves' hyperthyroidism and ophthalmopathy.

This specimen consisted of peripheral blood mononuclear cells (PBMCs), obtained at new diagnosis, from a patient treated with antithyroid drugs. These TCRs come from a woman aged 18-30 years with Graves disease. Donor details come from another sample of the same person, matched by shared clones.

The chain recombines TRBV27 with TRBJ2-2; the match to TRBD2 covers 11 bases. J was trimmed by 9 bases and V by 6 bases; bases with no gene match: 12. Germline CDR1 MNHEY, CDR2 SMNVEV (reference sequence). This CDR3 contains 16 residues. The CDR3 DNA follows: TGTGCCAGCAGGATACTGGGACTAGCGGAGGTCAGGGAGCTGTTTTTT. This gives the protein CASRILGLAEVRELFF.

V gene TRBV3-1 combines with J gene TRBJ2-5; D call uncertain. This CDR3 is built from 13 residues. With 5 bases removed from V and 4 bases from J, the gap between germline ends came to 11 bases. Germline V lookup: CDR1 LGHDT, CDR2 YNNKEL (reference sequence). CDR3 protein: CASSILGPETQYF. In DNA form, the CDR3 reads TGTGCCAGCAGCATCCTAGGTCCAGAGACCCAGTACTTC.

About this clonotype itself: This may arise from a read error, as a much more abundant clone is one base away. The rearrangement links TRBV7-3 to TRBJ2-7; 7 nucleotides align to TRBD1. The J segment lost 6 bases and the V segment lost 5 bases, leaving 13 bases of the junction unmatched. The germline V gene encodes CDR1 SGHTA and CDR2 FQGTGA. This CDR3 region has 15 residues. This CDR3 is CASSDVLTGTFEQYF. The CDR3 DNA follows: TGTGCCAGCAGCGACGTTCTGACAGGGACCTTCGAGCAGTACTTC.

This clonotype was counted at least ten times. This chain uses TRBV3-1 with TRBJ1-5; perhaps TRBD1 as D (6 bases). The CDR3 loop spans 14 amino acids. Per the germline V gene, CDR1 is LGHDT and CDR2 is YNNKEL (reference sequence). The V end lost 1 base, the J end lost 7 bases, and 11 bases lay between the germline ends. The CDR3 DNA reads as TGTGCCAGCAGCCAAGTGGGGGGCGGACAGCCCCAGCATTTT. Amino acids: CASSQVGGGQPQHF.

This clonotype was observed many times. This chain links TRBV29-1 with TRBJ2-3; 10 bases align to TRBD1. Germline CDR1 reads SQVTM; CDR2 reads ANQGSEA. The V segment lost 5 bases and the J segment 4 bases; nucleotides outside the gene matches: 9. This CDR3 has 15 amino acids. Here the CDR3 reads CSVTNGQGVADTQYF. In DNA, the CDR3 is TGCAGCGTTACCAATGGACAGGGGGTTGCAGATACGCAGTATTTT.

On this clonotype: A read error may explain this, as a much larger clone is one base away. Here the CDR3 DNA reads TGTGCCAGCAGTTCCCCGACTAGCAGGATTTGGAGGGGCACAGATACGCAGTATTTT. It specifies CASSSPTSRIWRGTDTQYF. This chain connects TRBV6-9 to TRBJ2-3; 7 bases align to TRBD2. The germline V gene encodes CDR1 MNHGY and CDR2 SVAAGI. The trim removed 4 bases at V and 1 base at J, leaving 17 bases unmatched. CDR3 length equals 19 residues.

This clonotype was observed many times. This chain joins TRBV10-3 and TRBJ2-1; TRBD2 matches 16 bases. V trimming: 7 bases; J trimming: 2 bases; junction bases outside the gene matches: 5. This CDR3 has 17 amino acids. Germline V lookup: CDR1 ENHRY, CDR2 SYGVKD. The chain's CDR3 is CAITGTSGRATYNEQFF. CDR3 bases: TGTGCCATCACCGGGACTAGCGGGAGGGCTACCTACAATGAGCAGTTCTTC.

This clonotype occurred many times. CDR3 nucleotide sequence: TGCAGCGGGACTAGCGGGGTCGAGCAGTACTTC. It is translated as CSGTSGVEQYF. The rearrangement uses TRBV29-1 and TRBJ2-7; 12 nucleotides line up with TRBD2. Germline CDR1 reads SQVTM; CDR2 reads ANQGSEA. J lost 6 bases, V lost 7 bases, and 1 base had no gene match. The length of the CDR3 is 11 residues.

This clonotype was recorded many times. V is TRBV20-1 and J is TRBJ2-7; 7 nucleotides agree with TRBD1. The CDR3 is 13 residues long. The V gene end was trimmed by 7 bases and the J gene end by 3 bases; junction bases not matched to a gene: 9. Germline loops: CDR1 DFQATT, CDR2 SNEGSKA (reference sequence). The CDR3 region is CSVMDRTLYEQYF. Written as DNA, the CDR3 is TGCAGTGTTATGGACAGGACCCTCTACGAGCAGTACTTC.

This clonotype occurred many times. The genes are TRBV28 and TRBJ2-7, with 10 bases fitting TRBD2. Germline values: CDR1 MDHEN, CDR2 SYDVKM. The V segment lost 3 bases and the J segment 3 bases; nucleotides outside the gene matches: 11. This CDR3 spans 17 amino acids. In nucleotides, the CDR3 is TGTGCCAGCAGTTTCCCAACTAGCGGGAAAACTCTCTACGAGCAGTACTTC. Translating gives CASSFPTSGKTLYEQYF.

This clonotype has just a few counts. This rearrangement joins TRBV20-1 to TRBJ2-3, with D perhaps being TRBD1 or TRBD2 (5 bases each). CDR1 DFQATT and CDR2 SNEGSKA come from the germline V gene (reference sequence). Trimming removed 0 bases at V and 4 bases at J, with 11 bases between. CDR3 length equals 14 residues. This chain's CDR3 is CSARDPRGADTQYF. DNA of the CDR3: TGCAGTGCTAGAGATCCTAGAGGGGCAGATACGCAGTATTTT.

This clonotype was detected ten times or more. This chain connects TRBV28 to TRBJ2-1; perhaps TRBD2 as D (6 bases). V dropped 4 bases and J dropped 0 bases, with 13 bases sitting between them. This CDR3 comprises 16 residues. Germline loops: CDR1 MDHEN, CDR2 SYDVKM. In DNA form, the CDR3 reads TGTGCCAGCAGTTCCCTAGGACTACTCTCCTACAATGAGCAGTTCTTC. Translation gives CASSSLGLLSYNEQFF. The variable domain in full, completed from reference TRBV28 and TRBJ2-1, reads DVKVTQSSRYLVKRTGEKVFLECVQDMDHENMFWYRQDPGLGLRLIYFSYDVKMKEKGDIPEGYSVSREKKERFSLILESASTNQTSMYLCASSSLGLLSYNEQFFGPGTRLTVL.

At least ten counts were recorded for this clonotype. The CDR3 DNA reads as TGTGCCACCGGACTTCGGACAGCCGCAGTGCCCTATGGCTACACCTTC. Translated, it gives CATGLRTAAVPYGYTF. The V call is TRBV19, the J call TRBJ1-2; maybe TRBD1 (6 bases). The germline V gene has CDR1 LNHDA and CDR2 SQIVND (reference sequence). The CDR3 runs to 16 residues. V lost 10 bases, J lost 4 bases, and 25 bases lay in between.

This clonotype occurred a few times. This CDR3 is CASLGQGAAKNIQYF. Here the CDR3 DNA reads TGTGCCAGCCTGGGACAGGGGGCAGCCAAAAACATTCAGTACTTC. The V call is TRBV28, the J call TRBJ2-4; 12 bases are a match to TRBD1. The V gene's germline CDR1 is MDHEN and CDR2 SYDVKM. The trim removed 8 bases at V and 0 bases at J, leaving 2 bases unmatched. The CDR3 is made up of 15 amino acids.

The V and J genes are TRBV6-2 or TRBV6-3 and TRBJ1-2, with D possibly matching TRBD1 (5 bases). CDR3 length: 15 residues. Germline V gives CDR1 MNHEY, CDR2 SVGEGT. V shed 3 bases and J shed 8 bases, with 19 bases lying between them. CDR3 protein: CASSYLRVGGRGYTF. CDR3 coding DNA: TGTGCCAGCAGTTATTTGAGGGTCGGGGGTCGGGGCTACACCTTC.

The chain combines TRBV28 with TRBJ1-1; 9 bases map to TRBD1. Per germline, CDR1 MDHEN and CDR2 SYDVKM. V shed 8 bases and J 5 bases; nucleotides not matched to a gene: 9. The CDR3 consists of 14 residues. The CDR3 spells CASGNRGQVTEAFF. Written as DNA, the CDR3 is TGTGCCAGCGGAAACAGGGGGCAAGTGACTGAAGCTTTCTTT.

This clonotype was counted a few times. The J gene is TRBJ2-3, the V gene TRBV12-3 or TRBV12-4, with 11 bases identical to TRBD2. Trimming took 7 bases from V and 2 from J; bases not matched to a gene: 8. The CDR3 extends over 16 amino acids. The CDR3 here is CASTLAGGPATDTQYF. CDR3 bases: TGTGCCAGCACCTTAGCGGGAGGGCCTGCCACAGATACGCAGTATTTT.

The table lists this clonotype with many counts. This chain joins TRBV2 and TRBJ1-6; no clear D. The ends were cut back, 7 bases at V and 9 bases at J, with 13 bases in the middle. Looked up from germline, CDR1 is SNHLY and CDR2 is FYNNEI. This CDR3 contains 13 residues. Written as DNA, the CDR3 is TGTGCCAGCACTGGGGATGGAGGTTCACCCCTCCACTTT. Its protein is CASTGDGGSPLHF.

This chain links TRBV20-1 with TRBJ2-2; D perhaps matches TRBD2 (5 bases). Germline CDR1 is DFQATT and CDR2 is SNEGSKA (reference sequence). The CDR3 totals 13 residues. Trimming pared 6 bases from V and 5 bases from J, leaving 13 bases between. In DNA, the CDR3 is TGCAGTGCAACAGCGAGGGTAACCGGGGAGCTGTTTTTT. It codes for CSATARVTGELFF.

This rearrangement joins TRBV18 to TRBJ1-5; possible D gene TRBD1, 6 bases. The CDR3 totals 16 residues. Germline V gene sequence: CDR1 KGHSH, CDR2 LQKENI. V was trimmed by 4 bases and J by 6 bases, leaving 19 bases between them. The CDR3 sequence: CASSLAQLGAGQPQHF. For the CDR3, the DNA is TGTGCCAGCTCACTCGCCCAACTGGGGGCGGGTCAGCCCCAGCATTTT. The full variable domain, completed using reference TRBV18 and TRBJ1-5, is NAGVMQNPRHLVRRRGQEARLRCSPMKGHSHVYWYRQLPEEGLKFMVYLQKENIIDESGMPKERFSAEFPKEGPSILRIQQVVRGDSAAYFCASSLAQLGAGQPQHFGDGTRLSIL.